The present T cell receptor beta chain was sequenced within a study of T-cell reconstitution after alpha-beta-depleted transplantation in children. Concerning this clonotype itself: No antigen is known for it.

General study findings and limits: Reported findings indicate that, about two months after transplant, alpha-beta T cells came from several hundred expanded clones, which were derived from non-depleted graft cells. Among T cells one year after transplant, newly produced cells accounted for most counts and diversity. For some patients, TCRbeta diversity was high at day 60 because of recipient T cells and thymic progenitors that survived.

Construction of the TCRbeta library involved unique molecular identifiers. Each CDR3 protein is one row after TCRdb ran MiXCR on the PCR reads. The sample holds about 580,000 distinct CDR3 sequences, 25% to 30% seen once. The germline CDR1 and CDR2 sequences are SGHDT and YYEEEE. Trimming took 0 bases from V and 2 from J, leaving 6 bases between them. The length of the CDR3 is 14 residues. This chain links TRBV5-6 with TRBJ1-3; no reliable D call. The input for sequencing was PBMCs, taken before TCRalphabeta/CD19-depleted stem cell transplant. The clonotype was recovered from a boy under two years old with Wiskott-Aldrich syndrome, due to receive a stem cell transplant. The chain's CDR3 is CASSLETTGNTIYF. Written as DNA, the CDR3 is TGTGCCAGCAGCTTGGAGACCACTGGAAACACCATATATTTT.